This passage covers 4 T cell receptor beta chains from one sample sequenced in a study of T cells in Graves' hyperthyroidism and ophthalmopathy. RNA transcripts were the template for amplifying TCR beta CDR3 regions. Carried out on the TCR CDR3, a first-round RT-PCR used the HTBI primer set. Each CDR3 protein is one row after TCRdb ran MiXCR on the multiplex PCR reads. Here the sample spans about 660,000 distinct CDR3 sequences, over 40% being singletons. The sample taken for sequencing was peripheral blood or thyroid tissue (not recorded which). All receptors come from an adult man with Graves' disease, either hyperthyroidism or ophthalmopathy (not recorded which).

The sample holds many counts of this clonotype. The chain combines TRBV7-9 with TRBJ2-7, with TRBD1 as a possible D gene (7 bases). The CDR3 consists of 15 residues. Germline CDR1 and CDR2: SEHNR and FQNEAQ (reference sequence). Trimming stripped 2 bases from V and 3 bases from J, with 14 bases between. CDR3 DNA: TGTGCCAGCAGCTTAACAGGGGCCGGGAGCTACGAGCAGTACTTC. The encoded protein is CASSLTGAGSYEQYF. The variable domain in full, completed from reference TRBV7-9 and TRBJ2-7, reads DTGVSQNPRHKITKRGQNVTFRCDPISEHNRLYWYRQTLGQGPEFLTYFQNEAQLEKSRLLSDRFSAERPKGSFSTLEIQRTEQGDSAMYLCASSLTGAGSYEQYFGPGTRLTVT.

V usage is TRBV6-1 and J usage is TRBJ1-6, with 9 bases lining up with TRBD1. V dropped 7 bases and J dropped 10; count of bases not matched to a gene: 11. The CDR3 consists of 15 residues. Germline CDR1 reads MNHNS; CDR2 reads SASEGT. CDR3 residues: CASTEKGTGRSPLHF. The CDR3 region has the DNA TGTGCCAGCACCGAGAAGGGGACAGGGAGGTCACCCCTCCACTTT.

This chain links TRBV20-1 with TRBJ2-5; 7 positions agree with TRBD1. This CDR3 is built from 13 residues. Germline CDR1 is DFQATT and CDR2 is SNEGSKA (reference sequence). The J segment lost 2 bases and the V segment lost 6 bases, leaving 6 bases of the junction unmatched. The CDR3 DNA follows: TGCAGTGCCAGCAGGACAGGACAAGAGACCCAGTACTTC. Its translation is CSASRTGQETQYF.

The table lists this clonotype with a few counts. J is TRBJ2-7 and V is TRBV7-6, with D maybe TRBD2 (5 bases). This CDR3 region has 13 residues. Germline V gene lookup returns CDR1 SGHVS and CDR2 FNYEAQ. V was shortened by 5 bases and J by 3 bases, with 11 bases between the two germline ends. The CDR3 DNA reads TGTGCCAGCAGCCAGAGGGTTGGCTACGAGCAGTACTTC. Amino acids: CASSQRVGYEQYF.